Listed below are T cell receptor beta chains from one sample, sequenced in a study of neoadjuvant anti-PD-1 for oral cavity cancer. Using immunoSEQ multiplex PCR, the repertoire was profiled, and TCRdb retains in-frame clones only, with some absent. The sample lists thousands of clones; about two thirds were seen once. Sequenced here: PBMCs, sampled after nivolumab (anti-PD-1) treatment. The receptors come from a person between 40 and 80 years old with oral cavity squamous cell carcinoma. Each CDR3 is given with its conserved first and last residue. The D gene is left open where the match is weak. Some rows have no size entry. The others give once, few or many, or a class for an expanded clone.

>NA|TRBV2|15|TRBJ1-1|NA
CASSERGQVSSEAFF
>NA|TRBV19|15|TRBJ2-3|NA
CATCRDGAYTDTQYF
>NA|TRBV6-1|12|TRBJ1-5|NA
CASSEMSQPQHF
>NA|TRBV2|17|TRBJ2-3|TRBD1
CASSRDRGGGSTDTQYF
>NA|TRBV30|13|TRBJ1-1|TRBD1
CAWIGQGFTEAFF
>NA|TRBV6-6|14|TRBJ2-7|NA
CASRDGQSSYEQYF
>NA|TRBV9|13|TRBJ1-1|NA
CASSFDRNTEAFF
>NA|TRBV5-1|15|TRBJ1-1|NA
CASAQGLIMNTEAFF
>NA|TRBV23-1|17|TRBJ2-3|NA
CASTKANREGSTDTQYF
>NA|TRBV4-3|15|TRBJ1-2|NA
CASSQELPSNYGYTF
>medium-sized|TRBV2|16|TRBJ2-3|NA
CASSERANLLTDTQYF
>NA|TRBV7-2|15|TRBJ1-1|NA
CASSPPPDMNTEAFF